Listed below are T cell receptor beta chains from one sample, sequenced in a study of T cells after posttransplantation cyclophosphamide. Only in-frame clones appear in the TCRdb table, and some are missing; sequencing was by immunoSEQ multiplex PCR. This sample carries 40,000 to 55,000 clones, none of them present only once. Sequenced material: PBMCs. All receptors derive from a man aged 35 to 55 in good health, CMV-negative, and a related stem cell transplant donor. CDR3s include the opening cysteine and the closing phenylalanine or tryptophan. The D gene is left open where the match is weak. Only some rows state a clone size, as once, few, many or a class for expanded clones.

v_call	d_call	j_call	clone_size	cdr3_nt	cdr3_aa
TRBV6-5	TRBD2	TRBJ2-1	few	TGTGCCAGCAGTTACTCTAGCGGGAGTAGTGAGCAGTTCTTC	CASSYSSGSSEQFF
TRBV7-3	TRBD1	TRBJ2-3	many	TGTGCCAGCAGCTTAACTCTAGGACAGGGTTTTCTCACAGATACGCAGTATTTT	CASSLTLGQGFLTDTQYF
TRBV30	TRBD1	TRBJ1-2	few	TGTGCCTGGAAACCCCCGGACAGGGGTTATGGCTACACCTTC	CAWKPPDRGYGYTF
TRBV21-1	-	TRBJ1-4	many	TGTGCCAGCAGCGTCCGGACGAGGGATAAGGAAAAACTGTTTTTT	CASSVRTRDKEKLFF
TRBV19	TRBD1	TRBJ2-2	many	TGTGCCAGTATGACAGGGATCCGTCCCGGGGAGCTGTTTTTT	CASMTGIRPGELFF
TRBV7-8	TRBD1	TRBJ2-7	many	TGTGCCAGCAGCCCGGCGGGACAGGGGGAATACGAGCAGTACTTC	CASSPAGQGEYEQYF
TRBV10-3	-	TRBJ2-3	many	TGTGCCATCAGGGGGAGGGGGGGAGATACGCAGTATTTT	CAIRGRGGDTQYF
TRBV5-1	TRBD1	TRBJ2-7	many	TGCGCCAGCAGCAGGACCGGGACAGGGTCCTACGAGCAGTACTTC	CASSRTGTGSYEQYF
TRBV11-2	TRBD1	TRBJ2-6	many	TGTGCCAGCAGCCCCCGGGCGGTCAGGGGGCGTTCTGGGGCCAACGTCCTGACTTTC	CASSPRAVRGRSGANVLTF
TRBV12-1	-	TRBJ2-2	many	TGTGCCAGCAGCCAGCTAGCGGGAGGGGGAACCGGGGAGCTGTTTTTT	CASSQLAGGGTGELFF
TRBV11-2	TRBD2	TRBJ2-1	many	TGTGCCAGCAGCTATCGAGGGTCAGCGGGGGCCTACAATGAGCAGTTCTTC	CASSYRGSAGAYNEQFF
TRBV7-8	TRBD1	TRBJ1-1	many	TGTGCCAGCAGCCGGGACAGTCTTGCGGCTGAAGCTTTCTTT	CASSRDSLAAEAFF
TRBV9	TRBD1	TRBJ1-4	few	TGTGCCAGCAGCGTAGCAGACAGGGGGGCGGCTAATGAAAAACTGTTTTTT	CASSVADRGAANEKLFF
TRBV29-1	-	TRBJ2-3	few	TGCAGCGTTGAAAGCGGCGACACAGATACGCAGTATTTT	CSVESGDTDTQYF
TRBV11-3	-	TRBJ1-1	many	TGTGCCAGCAGCTTAGTTGGCCCCCTGAGGACTGAAGCTTTCTTT	CASSLVGPLRTEAFF
TRBV4-1	-	TRBJ2-7	-	TGCGCCAGCAGCCAAAACCAGGGGACCCCCTACGAGCAGTACTTC	CASSQNQGTPYEQYF
TRBV27	TRBD1	TRBJ1-2	many	TGTGCCAGCAGTTTAGGACAGGGTATAGATGGCTACACCTTC	CASSLGQGIDGYTF
TRBV19	-	TRBJ2-5	many	TGTGCCAGTAGTACGGCTAGAGGGACTGTGCAGACCCAGTACTTC	CASSTARGTVQTQYF
TRBV29-1	TRBD2	TRBJ2-2	few	TGCAGCGTTGAAGGCTGGGGACTAGCGGGGGACACCGGGGAGCTGTTTTTT	CSVEGWGLAGDTGELFF
TRBV11-3	-	TRBJ1-3	many	TGTGCCAGCAGCCCTACGGGTTTAACTGGAAACACCATATATTTT	CASSPTGLTGNTIYF
TRBV19	-	TRBJ1-3	many	TGTGCCAGTTCGGAGAGCTCTGGAAACACCATATATTTT	CASSESSGNTIYF
TRBV27	-	TRBJ1-2	many	TGTGCCAGCAGACGCGAACACGGGGGCTACACCTTC	CASRREHGGYTF
TRBV19	-	TRBJ2-2	many	TGTGCCAGTAGTATAGAGTTGGGCAGGGGACACACCGGGGAGCTGTTTTTT	CASSIELGRGHTGELFF
TRBV19	TRBD1	TRBJ1-2	many	TGTGCCAGTAGTAGGGGACAGGGAGCCCCCGGGGATGGCTACACCTTC	CASSRGQGAPGDGYTF
TRBV11-2	-	TRBJ2-5	few	TGTGCCAGCAGCTTACGACAGTTCCAAGAGACCCAGTACTTC	CASSLRQFQETQYF
TRBV5-4	-	TRBJ2-2	many	TGTGCCAGCAGCTTGGCCCGGGACACCACCGGGGAGCTGTTTTTT	CASSLARDTTGELFF
TRBV2	TRBD1	TRBJ2-6	many	TGTGCCAGCAACAAGAGGGGGCTAGGTAAAGCCTCCTCTGGGGCCAACGTCCTGACTTTC	CASNKRGLGKASSGANVLTF
TRBV27	-	TRBJ1-1	-	TGTGCCAGCAGTCTCCGGGTAGCCGGTAGCACTGAAGCTTTCTTT	CASSLRVAGSTEAFF
TRBV9	-	TRBJ2-7	-	TGTGCCAGCAGCGTACGAAGCGGGCCCTCCTACGAGCAGTACTTC	CASSVRSGPSYEQYF
TRBV6-5	TRBD1	TRBJ2-7	-	TGTGCCAGCAGCTCACTAACAGGGGGAGGCTACGAGCAGTACTTC	CASSSLTGGGYEQYF
TRBV12-5	-	TRBJ1-1	many	TGTGCTAGTGGTAACCTGGGAGGGGGGAAAGATGAAGCTTTCTTT	CASGNLGGGKDEAFF
TRBV10-3	-	TRBJ1-2	many	TGTGCCATCAGCCCCGGTCCCGAGGATGGCTACACCTTC	CAISPGPEDGYTF
TRBV6-6	TRBD2	TRBJ2-6	many	TGTGCCAGCAGAATAGCGGGACGTTCTGGGGCCAACGTCCTGACTTTC	CASRIAGRSGANVLTF
TRBV7-3	TRBD2	TRBJ2-3	many	TGTGCCAGCAGCGTAGCGGGGGGGCCTACAGATACGCAGTATTTT	CASSVAGGPTDTQYF
TRBV11-2	-	TRBJ2-1	many	TGTGCCAGCAGAAGAGGAGGGGGCGAGGACAATGAGCAGTTCTTC	CASRRGGGEDNEQFF
TRBV5-1	TRBD2	TRBJ2-2	-	TGCGCCAGCAGCTTGGACGGGACTAGCAACCGGGAGCTGTTTTTT	CASSLDGTSNRELFF
TRBV5-6	-	TRBJ1-4	many	TGTGCCAGCAGCTTGATTCGGAATGAAAAACTGTTTTTT	CASSLIRNEKLFF
TRBV7-9	TRBD1	TRBJ1-1	many	TGTGCCAGCAACAGACAGGGGGCCACTGAAGCTTTCTTT	CASNRQGATEAFF
TRBV7-6	TRBD1	TRBJ2-3	many	TGTGCCAGCAGCCCTGACAGGGGGCTAACAGATACGCAGTATTTT	CASSPDRGLTDTQYF
TRBV11-2	-	TRBJ1-5	many	TGTGCCAGCAGCCCTGAGGGCAGTTTTAGCGATCAGCCCCAGCATTTT	CASSPEGSFSDQPQHF
TRBV7-2	-	TRBJ2-1	many	TGTGCCAGCAGCTTAGGGGGAGGGGGATATGAGCAGTTCTTC	CASSLGGGGYEQFF
TRBV6-6	TRBD1	TRBJ1-1	many	TGTGCCAGCAGCCCCAGGGACAGGCCTGTAAACACTGAAGCTTTCTTT	CASSPRDRPVNTEAFF